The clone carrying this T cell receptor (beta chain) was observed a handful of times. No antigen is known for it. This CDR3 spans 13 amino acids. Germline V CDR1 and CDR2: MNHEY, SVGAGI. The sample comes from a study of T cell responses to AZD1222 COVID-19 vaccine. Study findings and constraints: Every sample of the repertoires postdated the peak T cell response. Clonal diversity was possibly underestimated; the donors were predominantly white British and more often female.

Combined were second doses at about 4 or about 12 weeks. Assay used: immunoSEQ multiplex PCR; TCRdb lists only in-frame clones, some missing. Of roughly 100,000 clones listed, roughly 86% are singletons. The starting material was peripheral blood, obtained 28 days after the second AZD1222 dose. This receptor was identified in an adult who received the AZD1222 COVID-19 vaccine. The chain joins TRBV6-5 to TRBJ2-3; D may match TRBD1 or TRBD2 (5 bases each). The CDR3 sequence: CAILRDGTDTQYF. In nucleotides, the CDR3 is TGTGCTATTCTCAGGGACGGCACAGATACGCAGTATTTT.